This entry lists 21 T cell receptor beta chains sequenced from one sample in a study of regulatory T cells in long-lasting Graves disease. The sample's time point: newly diagnosed GD, antithyroid drugs for less than 3 months. Following extraction of RNA from PBMCs, that RNA was used to make the TCR library. Arm-PCR with iRepertoire HTBI primers amplified the CDR3 regions for these TCR beta libraries. TCRdb re-analysed the multiplex PCR reads in MiXCR, keeping a single row per CDR3 protein. Of 380,000 or so distinct CDR3 sequences listed, about a sixth are singletons. The same sample was also used in a study of T cells in Graves' hyperthyroidism and ophthalmopathy.

Here the sequenced sample was peripheral blood mononuclear cells (PBMCs), taken at new diagnosis, from a patient treated with antithyroid drugs. The receptors stem from a woman between 18 and 29 years old with Graves disease.

This clonotype was seen only a few times. This chain joins TRBV2 and TRBJ1-3, with a tentative D call TRBD1 (6 bases). In germline, CDR1 is SNHLY, CDR2 FYNNEI. V lost 6 bases and J 2 bases, leaving 11 bases between the germline ends. The CDR3 has 14 residues. The CDR3 nucleotides read TGTGCCAGCAGCTCACAGGGCCCTGGAAACACCATATATTTT. Encoded protein: CASSSQGPGNTIYF. Full variable domain (outside the CDR3, taken from reference TRBV2 and TRBJ1-3): EPEVTQTPSHQVTQMGQEVILRCVPISNHLYFYWYRQILGQKVEFLVSFYNNEISEKSEIFDDQFSVERPDGSNFTLKIRSTKLEDSAMYFCASSSQGPGNTIYFGEGSWLTVV.

This clonotype was observed at least ten times. CDR3 sequence: CASSLDPSTEAFF. CDR3 nucleotide sequence: TGCGCCAGCAGCCTAGATCCTTCCACTGAAGCTTTCTTT. The chain is built from TRBV5-1 and TRBJ1-1; no definite D call. V shed 4 bases and J shed 4 bases, with 11 bases lying between them. The CDR3 extends over 13 amino acids. From germline, CDR1 is SGHRS and CDR2 YFSETQ. The variable domain in full, completed from reference TRBV5-1 and TRBJ1-1, reads KAGVTQTPRYLIKTRGQQVTLSCSPISGHRSVSWYQQTPGQGLQFLFEYFSETQRNKGNFPGRFSGRQFSNSRSEMNVSTLELGDSALYLCASSLDPSTEAFFGQGTRLTVV.

The table lists this clonotype with many counts. A read error may account for a junction end that differs from germline. The rearrangement uses TRBV7-8 and TRBJ1-2; D call uncertain. CDR1 and CDR2 from the germline V gene are SGHVS and FQNEAQ. This CDR3 spans 14 amino acids. CDR3 DNA: TGTGCCAGCAGTTTAGAACCCAAGAGCTATGGCTACACCTTC. As protein: CASSLEPKSYGYTF.

The rearrangement links TRBV6-1 to TRBJ1-5; weak D call: TRBD1 (5 bases). Trimming stripped 5 bases from V and 0 bases from J, with 8 bases between. The V gene's germline CDR1 is MNHNS and CDR2 SASEGT. This CDR3 spans 14 amino acids. Written as DNA, the CDR3 is TGTGCCAGCAGTCCGGGGCTTAGCAATCAGCCCCAGCATTTT. Translating gives CASSPGLSNQPQHF.

This clonotype was seen at least ten times. The chain employs TRBV28 and TRBJ1-1; D ambiguous. Germline CDR1 is MDHEN and CDR2 is SYDVKM. V was cut by 6 bases and J by 4 bases, with 21 bases left in between. There are 16 residues in the CDR3. The CDR3 DNA sequence: TGTGCCAGCAGCTTCGGGTTTGGCGGTCGGAGCACTGAAGCTTTCTTT. This sequence encodes CASSFGFGGRSTEAFF.

This chain links TRBV20-1 with TRBJ2-5, with 13 bases aligning to TRBD2. The CDR3 covers 16 residues. Trimming cost V 1 base and J 0 bases; bases outside gene matches: 2. The V gene's germline CDR1 is DFQATT and CDR2 SNEGSKA (reference sequence). This CDR3 reads CSARALAGGYQETQYF. CDR3 nucleotides: TGCAGTGCTAGAGCACTAGCGGGAGGGTACCAAGAGACCCAGTACTTC.

This clonotype was observed a handful of times. The chain carries TRBV15 and TRBJ2-5; D unclear. Germline CDR1 and CDR2: LNHNV and YYDKDF (reference sequence). CDR3 length equals 11 residues. Trimming took 5 bases from V and 5 from J, leaving 6 bases between them. CDR3 sequence (DNA): TGTGCCACCAGCCGAAAGGAGACCCAGTACTTC. Its protein is CATSRKETQYF. Full variable domain (remainder filled in from reference TRBV15 and TRBJ2-5): DAMVIQNPRYQVTQFGKPVTLSCSQTLNHNVMYWYQQKSSQAPKLLFHYYDKDFNNEADTPDNFQSRRPNTSFCFLDIRSPGLGDTAMYLCATSRKETQYFGPGTRLLVL.

This chain joins TRBV20-1 and TRBJ1-5, with 7 nucleotides matching TRBD1. Germline-derived CDR1 and CDR2 are DFQATT and SNEGSKA (reference sequence). This CDR3 is 15 amino acids long. Unmatched junction bases numbered 9, after V lost 3 bases and J lost 4 bases. The CDR3 here is CSASGGGTVNQPQHF. The CDR3 coding sequence is TGCAGTGCTAGTGGGGGGGGGACAGTTAATCAGCCCCAGCATTTT.

With regard to this clonotype: An end of the junction does not agree with germline; a read error may underlie this. The gene calls are TRBV28 and TRBJ2-2, with a weak D call TRBD2 (6 bases). Germline V gives CDR1 MDHEN, CDR2 SYDVKM. The CDR3 loop spans 11 amino acids. This CDR3 is CASSEGGEPFF. DNA of the CDR3: TGTGCCAGCAGTGAGGGCGGGGAGCCGTTTTTT.

This clonotype showed up many times. The genes are TRBV11-2 and TRBJ1-4; 8 nucleotides line up with TRBD1. Germline values: CDR1 SGHAT, CDR2 FQNNGV. V was clipped by 1 base and J by 8 bases; unmatched bases: 6. The CDR3 loop spans 15 amino acids. DNA of the CDR3: TGTGCCAGCAGCTTAGGAGGACAGGGAAGGGAAAAACTGTTTTTT. Residues: CASSLGGQGREKLFF.

This clonotype came up many times. V gene TRBV18 combines with J gene TRBJ2-3; 9 nucleotides match TRBD2. The length of the CDR3 is 17 residues. Germline V gives CDR1 KGHSH, CDR2 LQKENI. V trimming: 4 bases; J trimming: 3 bases; junction bases outside the gene matches: 11. The CDR3 region is CASSRQASGTITDTQYF. CDR3 coding DNA: TGTGCCAGCTCACGGCAAGCTAGCGGGACGATAACAGATACGCAGTATTTT.

The sample holds many counts of this clonotype. This sequence joins TRBV7-6 and TRBJ2-1; D call uncertain. The V end lost 0 bases, the J end lost 6 bases, and 15 bases lay between the germline ends. Looked up from germline, CDR1 is SGHVS and CDR2 is FNYEAQ. The length of the CDR3 is 16 residues. The CDR3 DNA is TGTGCCAGCAGCTTAGCTCCCACCCGCCGCCGCAATGAGCAGTTCTTC. Its protein is CASSLAPTRRRNEQFF.

In this sample, this clonotype turned up many times. The gene calls are TRBV10-3 and TRBJ2-1; possible D gene TRBD1, 5 bases. CDR3 size: 15 residues. With 5 bases removed from V and 5 bases from J, the gap between germline ends came to 16 bases. Germline values: CDR1 ENHRY, CDR2 SYGVKD. Here the CDR3 reads CAISSAVTGHNEQFF. The CDR3 coding sequence is TGTGCCATCAGTTCAGCAGTTACAGGCCACAATGAGCAGTTCTTC.

This clonotype was seen many times. V usage is TRBV28 and J usage is TRBJ2-3; D is perhaps TRBD1 or TRBD2 (6 bases each). Germline V gene sequence: CDR1 MDHEN, CDR2 SYDVKM. Trimming shortened V by 5 bases and J by 4 bases, and 13 bases separated the two germline ends. This CDR3 contains 14 residues. CDR3 residues: CASSLPGAPDTQYF. CDR3 sequence (DNA): TGTGCCAGCAGTCTCCCGGGGGCCCCAGATACGCAGTATTTT.

This clonotype was detected ten times or more. This chain uses TRBV20-1 with TRBJ2-2; D is possibly TRBD1 (6 bases). CDR1 and CDR2 (germline): DFQATT, SNEGSKA (reference sequence). Trimming cost V 6 bases and J 6 bases, with 17 bases left between them. This CDR3 has 14 residues. Written as DNA, the CDR3 is TGCAGTGCCCGGAACAGGGTTCGGTCCGGGGAGCTGTTTTTT. Translating gives CSARNRVRSGELFF.

This clonotype occurred once. The CDR3 DNA follows: TGTGCCAGTAGTATTTTGGAGTATCAGCCCCAGCATTTT. The encoded protein is CASSILEYQPQHF. This chain uses TRBV19 with TRBJ1-5; D is ambiguous. This CDR3 has 13 amino acids. Trimming left V 3 bases short and J 5 bases short, with 8 bases between. Germline CDR1 reads LNHDA; CDR2 reads SQIVND (reference sequence).

This clonotype has ten or more counts. CDR3 sequence reads: CASSLTSRHTDTQYF. CDR3 sequence (DNA): TGCGCCAGCAGCTTGACTAGCAGACACACAGATACGCAGTATTTT. V usage is TRBV5-1 and J usage is TRBJ2-3; perhaps TRBD2 as D (6 bases). The germline CDR1 and CDR2 sequences are SGHRS and YFSETQ. V was shortened by 1 base and J by 2 bases, with 11 bases between the two germline ends. The CDR3 runs 15 residues. The variable domain in full, completed from reference TRBV5-1 and TRBJ2-3, reads KAGVTQTPRYLIKTRGQQVTLSCSPISGHRSVSWYQQTPGQGLQFLFEYFSETQRNKGNFPGRFSGRQFSNSRSEMNVSTLELGDSALYLCASSLTSRHTDTQYFGPGTRLTVL.

In this sample, this clonotype turned up a few times. The chain employs TRBV19 and TRBJ2-3; 12 bases match TRBD1. J gave up 6 bases and V 9 bases, and 10 bases lay outside the gene matches. The germline gives CDR1 LNHDA, CDR2 SQIVND (reference sequence). The CDR3 runs 15 residues. The CDR3 DNA reads as TGTGCCAGCGCGATAGGGACAGGGGGCGTGGATACGCAGTATTTT. Translated: CASAIGTGGVDTQYF.

The sample holds many counts of this clonotype. The V and J genes are TRBV6-1 and TRBJ1-3; no firm D call. V gave up 5 bases and J gave up 2 bases, with 28 bases separating them. The CDR3 runs to 20 residues. The V gene's germline CDR1 is MNHNS and CDR2 SASEGT. The CDR3 sequence is CASSPRPPSPRQDPGNTIYF. The CDR3 region has the DNA TGTGCCAGCAGTCCTCGTCCCCCCTCGCCTCGACAAGATCCTGGAAACACCATATATTTT.

The sample holds many counts of this clonotype. This sequence joins TRBV7-3 and TRBJ2-5; no reliable D call. The CDR3 has 13 residues. Germline assignment: CDR1 SGHTA and CDR2 FQGTGA. V lost 5 bases, J lost 3 bases, and 10 bases lay in between. The CDR3 reads CASSPSREETQYF. The DNA for the CDR3 is TGTGCCAGCAGCCCTTCCCGGGAAGAGACCCAGTACTTC.

This chain uses TRBV5-1 with TRBJ2-7; D is undetermined. The CDR3 runs 15 residues. Germline V lookup: CDR1 SGHRS, CDR2 YFSETQ. V was shortened by 0 bases and J by 0 bases, with 10 bases between the two germline ends. Here the CDR3 reads CASSLGWEPSYEQYF. CDR3 coding DNA: TGCGCCAGCAGCTTGGGGTGGGAACCCTCCTACGAGCAGTACTTC.